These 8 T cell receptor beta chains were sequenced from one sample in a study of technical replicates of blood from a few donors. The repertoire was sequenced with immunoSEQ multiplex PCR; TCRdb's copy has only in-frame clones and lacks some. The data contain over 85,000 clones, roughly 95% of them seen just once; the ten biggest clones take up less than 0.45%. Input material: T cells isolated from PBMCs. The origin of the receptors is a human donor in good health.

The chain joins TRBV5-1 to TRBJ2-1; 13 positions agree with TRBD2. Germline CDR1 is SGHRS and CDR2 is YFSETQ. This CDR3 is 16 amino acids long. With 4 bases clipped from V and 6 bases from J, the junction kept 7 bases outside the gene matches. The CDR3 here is CASSRLTSGRANEQFF. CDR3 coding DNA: TGCGCCAGCAGCCGTTTAACTAGCGGGAGGGCCAATGAGCAGTTCTTC.

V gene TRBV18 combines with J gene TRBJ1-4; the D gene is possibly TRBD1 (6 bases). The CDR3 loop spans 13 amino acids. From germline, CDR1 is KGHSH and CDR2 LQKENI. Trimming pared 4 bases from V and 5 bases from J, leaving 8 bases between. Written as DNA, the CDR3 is TGTGCCAGCTCACTGGACAGAAATGAAAAACTGTTTTTT. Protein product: CASSLDRNEKLFF.

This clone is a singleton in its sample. The CDR3 region is CASSLFWGVGNQPQHF. The CDR3 DNA reads as TGTGCCAGCAGTTTATTTTGGGGAGTAGGCAATCAGCCCCAGCATTTT. The rearrangement joins TRBV27 to TRBJ1-5; D is unresolved. V was pared by 1 base and J by 2 bases, with 12 bases between. Germline values: CDR1 MNHEY, CDR2 SMNVEV (reference sequence). The CDR3 runs 16 residues.

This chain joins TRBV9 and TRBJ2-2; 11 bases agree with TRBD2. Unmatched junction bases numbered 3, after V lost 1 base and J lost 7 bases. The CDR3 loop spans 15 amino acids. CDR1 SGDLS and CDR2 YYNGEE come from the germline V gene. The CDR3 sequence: CASSVTSGSGGELFF. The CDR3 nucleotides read TGTGCCAGCAGCGTAACTAGCGGGAGTGGCGGGGAGCTGTTTTTT.

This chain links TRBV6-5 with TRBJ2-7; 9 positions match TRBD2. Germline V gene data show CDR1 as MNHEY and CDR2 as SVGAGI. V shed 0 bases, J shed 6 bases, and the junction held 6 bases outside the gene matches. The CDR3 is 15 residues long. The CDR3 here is CASSYSKPAGGEQYF. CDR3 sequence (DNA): TGTGCCAGCAGTTACTCTAAACCAGCGGGAGGCGAGCAGTACTTC.

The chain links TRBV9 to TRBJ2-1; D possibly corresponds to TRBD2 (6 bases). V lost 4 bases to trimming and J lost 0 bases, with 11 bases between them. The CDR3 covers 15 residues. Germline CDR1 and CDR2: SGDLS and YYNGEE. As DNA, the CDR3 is TGTGCCAGCAGCCCCGGAGCGGGCTCCTACAATGAGCAGTTCTTC. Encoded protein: CASSPGAGSYNEQFF.

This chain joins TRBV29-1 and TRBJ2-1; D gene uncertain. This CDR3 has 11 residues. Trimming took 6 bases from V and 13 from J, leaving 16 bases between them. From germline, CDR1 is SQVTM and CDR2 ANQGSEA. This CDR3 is CSVRPGEVQFF. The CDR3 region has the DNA TGCAGCGTGAGACCTGGAGAGGTCCAGTTCTTC.

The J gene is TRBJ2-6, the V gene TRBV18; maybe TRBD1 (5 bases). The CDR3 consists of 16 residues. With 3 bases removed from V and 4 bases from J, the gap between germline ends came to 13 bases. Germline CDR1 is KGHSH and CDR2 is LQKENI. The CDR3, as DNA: TGTGCCAGCTCACCTTCCGCAGGGTTAGGGGCCAACGTCCTGACTTTC. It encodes CASSPSAGLGANVLTF.